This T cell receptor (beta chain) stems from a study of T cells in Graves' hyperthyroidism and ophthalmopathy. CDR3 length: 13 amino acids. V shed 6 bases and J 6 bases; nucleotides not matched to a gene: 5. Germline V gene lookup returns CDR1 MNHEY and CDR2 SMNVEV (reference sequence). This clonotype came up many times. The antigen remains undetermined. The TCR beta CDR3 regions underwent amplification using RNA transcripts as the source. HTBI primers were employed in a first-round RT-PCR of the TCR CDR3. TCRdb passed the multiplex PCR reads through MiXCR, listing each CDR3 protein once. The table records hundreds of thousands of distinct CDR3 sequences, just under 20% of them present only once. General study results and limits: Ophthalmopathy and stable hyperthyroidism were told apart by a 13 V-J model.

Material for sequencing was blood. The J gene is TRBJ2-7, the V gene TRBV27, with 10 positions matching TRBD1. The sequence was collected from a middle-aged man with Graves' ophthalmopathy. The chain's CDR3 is CASRDRGICEQYF. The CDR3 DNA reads TGTGCCAGCAGGGACAGGGGGATTTGCGAGCAGTACTTC.